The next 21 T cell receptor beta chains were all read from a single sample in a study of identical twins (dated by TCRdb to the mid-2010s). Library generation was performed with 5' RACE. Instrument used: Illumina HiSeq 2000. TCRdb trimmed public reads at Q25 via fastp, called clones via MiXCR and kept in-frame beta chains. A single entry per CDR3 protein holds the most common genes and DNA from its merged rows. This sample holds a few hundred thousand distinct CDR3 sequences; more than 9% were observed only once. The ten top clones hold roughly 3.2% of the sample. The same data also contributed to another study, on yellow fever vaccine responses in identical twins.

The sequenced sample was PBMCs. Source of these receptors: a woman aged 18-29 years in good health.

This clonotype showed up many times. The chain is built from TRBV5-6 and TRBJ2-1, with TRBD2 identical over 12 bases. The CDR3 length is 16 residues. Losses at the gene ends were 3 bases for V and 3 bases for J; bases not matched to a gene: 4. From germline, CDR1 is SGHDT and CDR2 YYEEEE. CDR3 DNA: TGTGCCAGCAGCTCAAGGACTAGCGGGATCTACAATGAGCAGTTCTTC. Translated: CASSSRTSGIYNEQFF.

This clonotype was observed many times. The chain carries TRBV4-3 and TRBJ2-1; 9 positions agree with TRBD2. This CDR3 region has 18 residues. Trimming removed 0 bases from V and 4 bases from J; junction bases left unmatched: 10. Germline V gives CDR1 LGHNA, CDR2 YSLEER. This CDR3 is CASSQDSPGTSRYNEQFF. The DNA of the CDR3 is TGCGCCAGCAGCCAAGATTCCCCCGGGACTAGCAGGTACAATGAGCAGTTCTTC.

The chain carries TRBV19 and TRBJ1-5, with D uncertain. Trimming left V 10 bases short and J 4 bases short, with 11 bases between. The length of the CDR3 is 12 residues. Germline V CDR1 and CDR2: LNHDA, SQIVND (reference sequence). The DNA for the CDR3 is TGTGCCACCCAACCGAAAAATCAGCCCCAGCATTTT. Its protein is CATQPKNQPQHF.

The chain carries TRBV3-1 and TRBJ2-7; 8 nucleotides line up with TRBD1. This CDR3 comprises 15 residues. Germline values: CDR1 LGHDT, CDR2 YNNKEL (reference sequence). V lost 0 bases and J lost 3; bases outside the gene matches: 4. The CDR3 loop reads CASSQEGTGGYEQYF. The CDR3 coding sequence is TGTGCCAGCAGCCAAGAGGGTACAGGGGGCTACGAGCAGTACTTC.

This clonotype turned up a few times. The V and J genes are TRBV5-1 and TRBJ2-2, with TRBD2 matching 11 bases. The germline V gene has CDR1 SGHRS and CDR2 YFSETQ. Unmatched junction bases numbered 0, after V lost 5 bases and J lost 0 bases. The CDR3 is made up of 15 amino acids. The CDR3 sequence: CASRGLAANTGELFF. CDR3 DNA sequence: TGCGCCAGCAGGGGACTAGCGGCGAACACCGGGGAGCTGTTTTTT.

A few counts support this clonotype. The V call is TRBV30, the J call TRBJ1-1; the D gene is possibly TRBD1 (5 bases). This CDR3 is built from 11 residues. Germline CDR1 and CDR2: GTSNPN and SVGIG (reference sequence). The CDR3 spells CAGGRSTEAFF. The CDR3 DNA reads TGTGCGGGGGGTCGGAGCACTGAAGCTTTCTTT.

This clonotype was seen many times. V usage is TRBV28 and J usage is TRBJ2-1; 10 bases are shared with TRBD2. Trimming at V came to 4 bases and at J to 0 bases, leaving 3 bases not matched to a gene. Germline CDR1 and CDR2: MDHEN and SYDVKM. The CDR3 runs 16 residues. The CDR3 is CASSYRTSGSYNEQFF. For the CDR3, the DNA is TGTGCCAGCAGTTACCGGACTAGCGGCTCCTACAATGAGCAGTTCTTC. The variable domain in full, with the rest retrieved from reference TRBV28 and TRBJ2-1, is DVKVTQSSRYLVKRTGEKVFLECVQDMDHENMFWYRQDPGLGLRLIYFSYDVKMKEKGDIPEGYSVSREKKERFSLILESASTNQTSMYLCASSYRTSGSYNEQFFGPGTRLTVL.

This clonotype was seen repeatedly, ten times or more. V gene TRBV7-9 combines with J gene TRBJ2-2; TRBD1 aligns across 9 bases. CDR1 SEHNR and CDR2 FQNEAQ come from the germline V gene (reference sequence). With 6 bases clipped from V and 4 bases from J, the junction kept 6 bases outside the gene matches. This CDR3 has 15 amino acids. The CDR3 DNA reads TGTGCCAGCAGAACAGGGGGCTTTGGCACCGGGGAGCTGTTTTTT. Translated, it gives CASRTGGFGTGELFF.

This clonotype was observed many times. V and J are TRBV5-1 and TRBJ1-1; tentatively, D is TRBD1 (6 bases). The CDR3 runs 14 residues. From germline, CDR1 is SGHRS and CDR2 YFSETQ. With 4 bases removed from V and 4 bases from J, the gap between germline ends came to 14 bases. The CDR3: CASSLLAGATEAFF. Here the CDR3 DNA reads TGCGCCAGCAGCCTGTTAGCAGGGGCCACTGAAGCTTTCTTT. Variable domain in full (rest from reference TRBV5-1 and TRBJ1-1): KAGVTQTPRYLIKTRGQQVTLSCSPISGHRSVSWYQQTPGQGLQFLFEYFSETQRNKGNFPGRFSGRQFSNSRSEMNVSTLELGDSALYLCASSLLAGATEAFFGQGTRLTVV.

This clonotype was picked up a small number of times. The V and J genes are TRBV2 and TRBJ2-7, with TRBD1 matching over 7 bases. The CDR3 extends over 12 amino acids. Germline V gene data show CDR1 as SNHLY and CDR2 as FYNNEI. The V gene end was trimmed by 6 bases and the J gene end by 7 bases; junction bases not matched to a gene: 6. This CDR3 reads CASRTGLGEQYF. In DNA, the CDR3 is TGTGCCAGCAGGACAGGGTTGGGGGAGCAGTACTTC.

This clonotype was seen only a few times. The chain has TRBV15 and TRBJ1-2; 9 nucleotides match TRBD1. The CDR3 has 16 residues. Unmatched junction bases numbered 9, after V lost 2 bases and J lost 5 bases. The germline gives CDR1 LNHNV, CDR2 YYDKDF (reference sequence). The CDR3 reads CATSRIQGAFLYGYTF. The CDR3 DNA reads TGTGCCACCAGCAGAATACAGGGGGCGTTTTTGTATGGCTACACCTTC.

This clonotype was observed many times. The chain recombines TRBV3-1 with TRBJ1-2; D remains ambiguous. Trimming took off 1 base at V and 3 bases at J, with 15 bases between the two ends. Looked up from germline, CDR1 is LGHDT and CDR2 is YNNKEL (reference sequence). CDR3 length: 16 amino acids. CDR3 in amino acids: CASSQGRGSTDYGYTF. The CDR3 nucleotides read TGTGCCAGCAGCCAAGGGCGGGGAAGTACGGACTATGGCTACACCTTC. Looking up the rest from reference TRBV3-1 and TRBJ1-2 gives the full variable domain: DTAVSQTPKYLVTQMGNDKSIKCEQNLGHDTMYWYKQDSKKFLKIMFSYNNKELIINETVPNRFSPKSPDKAHLNLHINSLELGDSAVYFCASSQGRGSTDYGYTFGSGTRLTVV.

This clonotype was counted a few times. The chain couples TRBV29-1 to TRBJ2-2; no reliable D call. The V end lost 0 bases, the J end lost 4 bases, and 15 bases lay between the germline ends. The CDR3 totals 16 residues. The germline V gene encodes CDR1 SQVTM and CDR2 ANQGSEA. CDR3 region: CSVEDPMGTVTGELFF. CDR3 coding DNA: TGCAGCGTTGAAGATCCAATGGGAACGGTCACCGGGGAGCTGTTTTTT.

The CDR3 region is CSVGTGTGPYEQYF. In DNA form, the CDR3 reads TGCAGCGTAGGAACCGGGACAGGACCCTACGAGCAGTACTTC. The rearrangement uses TRBV29-1 and TRBJ2-7, with 8 bases fitting TRBD1. The CDR3 spans 14 residues. Germline V gene data show CDR1 as SQVTM and CDR2 as ANQGSEA. V shed 6 bases and J 2 bases; nucleotides not matched to a gene: 9.

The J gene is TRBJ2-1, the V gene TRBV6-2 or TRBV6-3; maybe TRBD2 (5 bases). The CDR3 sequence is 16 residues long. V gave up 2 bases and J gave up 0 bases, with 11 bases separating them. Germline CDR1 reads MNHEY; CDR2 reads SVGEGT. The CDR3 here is CASSYPERSSYNEQFF. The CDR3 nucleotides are TGTGCCAGCAGTTACCCGGAGCGGAGCTCCTACAATGAGCAGTTCTTC.

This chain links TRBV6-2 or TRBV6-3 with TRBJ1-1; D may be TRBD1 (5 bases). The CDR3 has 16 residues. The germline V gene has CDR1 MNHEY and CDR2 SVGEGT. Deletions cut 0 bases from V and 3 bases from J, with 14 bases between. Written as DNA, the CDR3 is TGTGCCAGCAGTTACTCGACGGGGGAAGGGGACACTGAAGCTTTCTTT. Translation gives CASSYSTGEGDTEAFF.

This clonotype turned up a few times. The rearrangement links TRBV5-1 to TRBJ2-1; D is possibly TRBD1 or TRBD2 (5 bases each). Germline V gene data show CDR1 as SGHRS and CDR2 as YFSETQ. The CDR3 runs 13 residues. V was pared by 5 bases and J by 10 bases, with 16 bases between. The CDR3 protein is CASSRGDTQEQFF. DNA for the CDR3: TGCGCCAGCAGTCGGGGCGATACGCAGGAGCAGTTCTTC.

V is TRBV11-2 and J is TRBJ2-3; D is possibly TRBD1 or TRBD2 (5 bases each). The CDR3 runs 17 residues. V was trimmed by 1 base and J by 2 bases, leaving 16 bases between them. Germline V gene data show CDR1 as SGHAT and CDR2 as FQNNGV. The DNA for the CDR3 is TGTGCCAGCAGCTTAGTTTTCCGGGACCAGACCACAGATACGCAGTATTTT. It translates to CASSLVFRDQTTDTQYF.

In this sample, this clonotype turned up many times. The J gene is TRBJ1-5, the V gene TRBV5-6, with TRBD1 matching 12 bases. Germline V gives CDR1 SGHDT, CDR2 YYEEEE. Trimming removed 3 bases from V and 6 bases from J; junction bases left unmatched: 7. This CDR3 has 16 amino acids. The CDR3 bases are TGTGCCAGCAGCTCACTGGGGACAGGGGGCAGTCAGCCCCAGCATTTT. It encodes CASSSLGTGGSQPQHF. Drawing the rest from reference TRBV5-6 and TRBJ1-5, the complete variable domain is DAGVTQSPTHLIKTRGQQVTLRCSPKSGHDTVSWYQQALGQGPQFIFQYYEEEERQRGNFPDRFSGHQFPNYSSELNVNALLLGDSALYLCASSSLGTGGSQPQHFGDGTRLSIL.

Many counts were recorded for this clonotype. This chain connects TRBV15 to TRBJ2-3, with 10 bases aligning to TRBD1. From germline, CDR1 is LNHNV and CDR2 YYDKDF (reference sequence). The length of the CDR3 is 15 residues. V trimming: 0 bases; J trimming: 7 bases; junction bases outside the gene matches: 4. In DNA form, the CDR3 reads TGTGCCACCAGCAGAGATCGGGACAGGGGTTATACGCAGTATTTT. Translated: CATSRDRDRGYTQYF.

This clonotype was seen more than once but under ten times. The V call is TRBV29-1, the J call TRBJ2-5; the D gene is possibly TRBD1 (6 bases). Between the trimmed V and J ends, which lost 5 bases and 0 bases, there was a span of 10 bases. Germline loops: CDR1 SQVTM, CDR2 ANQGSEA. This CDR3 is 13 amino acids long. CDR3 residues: CSVPGHNQETQYF. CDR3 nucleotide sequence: TGCAGCGTTCCGGGACACAACCAAGAGACCCAGTACTTC.